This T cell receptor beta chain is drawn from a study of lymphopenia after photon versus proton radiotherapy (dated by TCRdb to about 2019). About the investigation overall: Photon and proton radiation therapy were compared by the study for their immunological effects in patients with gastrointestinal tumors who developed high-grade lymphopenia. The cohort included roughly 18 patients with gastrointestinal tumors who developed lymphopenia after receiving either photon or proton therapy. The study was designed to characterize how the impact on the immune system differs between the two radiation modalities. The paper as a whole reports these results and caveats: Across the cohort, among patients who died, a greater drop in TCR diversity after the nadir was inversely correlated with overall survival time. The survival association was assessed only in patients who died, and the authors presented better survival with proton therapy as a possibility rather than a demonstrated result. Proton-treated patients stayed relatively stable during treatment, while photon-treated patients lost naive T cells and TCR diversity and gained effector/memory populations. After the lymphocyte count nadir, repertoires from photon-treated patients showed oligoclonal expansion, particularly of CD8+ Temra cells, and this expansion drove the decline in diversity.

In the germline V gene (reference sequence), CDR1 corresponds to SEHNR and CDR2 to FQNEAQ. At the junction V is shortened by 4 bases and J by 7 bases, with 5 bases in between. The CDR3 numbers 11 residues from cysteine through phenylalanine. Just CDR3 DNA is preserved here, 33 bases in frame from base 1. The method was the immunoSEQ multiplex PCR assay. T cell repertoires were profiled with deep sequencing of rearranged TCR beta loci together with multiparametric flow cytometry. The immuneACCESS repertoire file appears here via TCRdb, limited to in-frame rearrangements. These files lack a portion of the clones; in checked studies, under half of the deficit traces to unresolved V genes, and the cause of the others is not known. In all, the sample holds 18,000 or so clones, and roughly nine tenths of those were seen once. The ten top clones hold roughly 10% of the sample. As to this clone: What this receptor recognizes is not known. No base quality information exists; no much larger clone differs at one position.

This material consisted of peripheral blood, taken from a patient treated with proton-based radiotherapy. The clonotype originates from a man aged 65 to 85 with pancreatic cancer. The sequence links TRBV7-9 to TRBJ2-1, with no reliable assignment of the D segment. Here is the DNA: TGTGCCAGCAGCTCGAGAAATGAGCAGTTCTTC. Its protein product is CASSSRNEQFF.